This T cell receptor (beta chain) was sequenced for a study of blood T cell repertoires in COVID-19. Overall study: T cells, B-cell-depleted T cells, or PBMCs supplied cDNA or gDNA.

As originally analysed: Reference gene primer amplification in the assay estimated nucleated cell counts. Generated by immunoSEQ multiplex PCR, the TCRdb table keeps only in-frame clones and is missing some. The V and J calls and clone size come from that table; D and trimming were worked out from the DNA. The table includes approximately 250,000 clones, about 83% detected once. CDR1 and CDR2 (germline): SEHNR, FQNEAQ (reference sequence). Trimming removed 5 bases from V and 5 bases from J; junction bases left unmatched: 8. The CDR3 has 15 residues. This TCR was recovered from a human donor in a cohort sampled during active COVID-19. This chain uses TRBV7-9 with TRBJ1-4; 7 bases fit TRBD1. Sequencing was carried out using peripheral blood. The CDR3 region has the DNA TGTGCCAGCAGCCCAGGGGGGACAGTCAATGAAAAACTGTTTTTT. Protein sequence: CASSPGGTVNEKLFF. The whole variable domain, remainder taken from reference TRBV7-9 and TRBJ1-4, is DTGVSQNPRHKITKRGQNVTFRCDPISEHNRLYWYRQTLGQGPEFLTYFQNEAQLEKSRLLSDRFSAERPKGSFSTLEIQRTEQGDSAMYLCASSPGGTVNEKLFFGSGTQLSVL.